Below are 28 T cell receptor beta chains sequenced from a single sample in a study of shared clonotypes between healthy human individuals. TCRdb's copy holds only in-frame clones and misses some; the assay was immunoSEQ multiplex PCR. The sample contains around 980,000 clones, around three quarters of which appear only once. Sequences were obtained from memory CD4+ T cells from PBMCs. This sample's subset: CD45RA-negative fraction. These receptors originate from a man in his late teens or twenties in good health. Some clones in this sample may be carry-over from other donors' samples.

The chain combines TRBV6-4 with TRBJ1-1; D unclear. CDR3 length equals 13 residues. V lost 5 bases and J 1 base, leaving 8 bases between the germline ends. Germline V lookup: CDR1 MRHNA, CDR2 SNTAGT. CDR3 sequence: CASSYAGNTEAFF. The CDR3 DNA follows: TGTGCCAGCAGTTACGCGGGGAACACTGAAGCTTTCTTT.

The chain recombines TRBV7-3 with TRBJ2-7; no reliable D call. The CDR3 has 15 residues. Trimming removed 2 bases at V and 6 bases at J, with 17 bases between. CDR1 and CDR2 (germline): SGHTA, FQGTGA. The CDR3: CASSLSPGQVSEQYF. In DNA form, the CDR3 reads TGTGCCAGCAGCTTATCCCCGGGCCAGGTGTCCGAGCAGTACTTC.

The CDR3 DNA sequence: TGTGCCAGCAGCTCCGGACAAGGCTACACCTTC. Translating gives CASSSGQGYTF. This chain links TRBV7-2 with TRBJ1-2, with D possibly matching TRBD1 (5 bases). Germline values: CDR1 SGHTA, CDR2 FQGNSA. The ends were cut back, 4 bases at V and 8 bases at J, with 8 bases in the middle. This CDR3 region has 11 residues.

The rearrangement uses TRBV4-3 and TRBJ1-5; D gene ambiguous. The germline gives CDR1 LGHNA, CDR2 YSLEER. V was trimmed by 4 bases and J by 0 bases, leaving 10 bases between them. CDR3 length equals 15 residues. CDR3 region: CASSRKKGSNQPQHF. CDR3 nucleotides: TGCGCCAGCAGCCGCAAAAAGGGTAGCAATCAGCCCCAGCATTTT.

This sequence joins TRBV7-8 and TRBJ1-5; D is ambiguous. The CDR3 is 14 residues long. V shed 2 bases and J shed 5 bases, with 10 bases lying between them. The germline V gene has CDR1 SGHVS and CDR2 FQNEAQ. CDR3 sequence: CASSLLVGDQPQHF. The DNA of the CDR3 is TGTGCCAGCAGCTTACTTGTTGGGGATCAGCCCCAGCATTTT.

This CDR3 reads CASSLDPGTNTEAFF. The CDR3 nucleotides read TGCGCCAGCAGCTTGGACCCAGGGACGAACACTGAAGCTTTCTTT. The V call is TRBV5-1, the J call TRBJ1-1, with D tentatively TRBD1 (5 bases). This CDR3 contains 15 residues. Germline lookup yields CDR1 SGHRS and CDR2 YFSETQ. V was cut by 0 bases and J by 1 base, with 10 bases left in between.

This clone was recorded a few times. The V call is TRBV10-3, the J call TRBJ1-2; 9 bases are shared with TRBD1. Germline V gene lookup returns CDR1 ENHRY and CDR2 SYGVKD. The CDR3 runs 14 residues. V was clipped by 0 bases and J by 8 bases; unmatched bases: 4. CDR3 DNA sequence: TGTGCCATCAGTGAGTCGGGACAGGGAACGGGCTACACCTTC. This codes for CAISESGQGTGYTF.

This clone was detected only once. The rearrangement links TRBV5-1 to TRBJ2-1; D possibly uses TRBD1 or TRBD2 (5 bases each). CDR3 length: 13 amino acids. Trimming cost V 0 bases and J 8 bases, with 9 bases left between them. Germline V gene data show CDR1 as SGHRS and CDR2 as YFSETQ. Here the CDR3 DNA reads TGCGCCAGCAGCTTGGGCCGGGGCGATGAGCAGTTCTTC. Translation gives CASSLGRGDEQFF. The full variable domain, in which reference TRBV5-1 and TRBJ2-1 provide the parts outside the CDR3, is KAGVTQTPRYLIKTRGQQVTLSCSPISGHRSVSWYQQTPGQGLQFLFEYFSETQRNKGNFPGRFSGRQFSNSRSEMNVSTLELGDSALYLCASSLGRGDEQFFGPGTRLTVL.

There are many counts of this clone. CDR3 protein: CAWSTGKGNEKLFF. CDR3 DNA sequence: TGTGCCTGGTCCACCGGGAAGGGTAATGAAAAACTGTTTTTT. The J gene is TRBJ1-4, the V gene TRBV30; no definite D call. Germline lookup yields CDR1 GTSNPN and CDR2 SVGIG (reference sequence). Trimming shortened V by 5 bases and J by 4 bases, and 14 bases separated the two germline ends. This CDR3 contains 14 residues.

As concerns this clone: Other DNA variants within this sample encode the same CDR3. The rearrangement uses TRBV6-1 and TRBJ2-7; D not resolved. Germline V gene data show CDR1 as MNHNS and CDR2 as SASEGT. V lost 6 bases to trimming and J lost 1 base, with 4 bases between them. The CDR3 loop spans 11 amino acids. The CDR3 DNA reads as TGTGCCAGCAGGTCATCCTACGAGCAGTACTTC. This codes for CASRSSYEQYF.

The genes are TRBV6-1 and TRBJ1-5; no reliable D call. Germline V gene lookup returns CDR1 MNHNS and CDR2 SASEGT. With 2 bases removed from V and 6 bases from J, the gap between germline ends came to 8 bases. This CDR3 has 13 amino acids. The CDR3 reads CASSEMSSQPQHF. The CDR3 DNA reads TGTGCCAGCAGTGAAATGTCTTCTCAGCCCCAGCATTTT.

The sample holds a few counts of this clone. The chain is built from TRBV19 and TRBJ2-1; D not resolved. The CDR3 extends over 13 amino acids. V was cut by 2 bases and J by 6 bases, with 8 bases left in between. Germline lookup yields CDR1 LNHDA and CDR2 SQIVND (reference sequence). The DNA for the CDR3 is TGTGCCAGTAGTATACAAAGGGCCAATGAGCAGTTCTTC. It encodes CASSIQRANEQFF.

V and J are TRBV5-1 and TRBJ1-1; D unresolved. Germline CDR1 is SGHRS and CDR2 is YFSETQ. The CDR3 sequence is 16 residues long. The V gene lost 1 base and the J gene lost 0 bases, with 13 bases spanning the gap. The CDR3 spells CASSLRRADLNTEAFF. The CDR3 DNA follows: TGCGCCAGCAGCTTGAGGCGAGCAGACTTGAACACTGAAGCTTTCTTT.

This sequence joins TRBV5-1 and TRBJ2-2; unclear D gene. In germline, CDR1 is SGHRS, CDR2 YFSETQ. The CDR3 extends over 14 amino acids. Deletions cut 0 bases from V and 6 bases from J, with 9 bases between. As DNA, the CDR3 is TGCGCCAGCAGCTTGGCCCTGACTTCCGGGGAGCTGTTTTTT. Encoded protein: CASSLALTSGELFF. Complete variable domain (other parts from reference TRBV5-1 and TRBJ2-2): KAGVTQTPRYLIKTRGQQVTLSCSPISGHRSVSWYQQTPGQGLQFLFEYFSETQRNKGNFPGRFSGRQFSNSRSEMNVSTLELGDSALYLCASSLALTSGELFFGEGSRLTVL.

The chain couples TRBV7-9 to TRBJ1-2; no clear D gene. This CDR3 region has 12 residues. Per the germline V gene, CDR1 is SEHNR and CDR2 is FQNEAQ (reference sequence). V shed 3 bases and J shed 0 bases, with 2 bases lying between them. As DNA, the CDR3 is TGTGCCAGCAGCTTTACTAACTATGGCTACACCTTC. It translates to CASSFTNYGYTF.

In DNA form, the CDR3 reads TGTGCCAGCAGCCAATCCGAGGGGCGGGAGAAGACCCAGTACTTC. It codes for CASSQSEGREKTQYF. V and J are TRBV16 and TRBJ2-5, with 7 bases fitting TRBD2. Germline V gene sequence: CDR1 KGHSY, CDR2 FQNENV. V was pared by 0 bases and J by 6 bases, with 7 bases of the junction left unmatched. CDR3 length: 15 amino acids.

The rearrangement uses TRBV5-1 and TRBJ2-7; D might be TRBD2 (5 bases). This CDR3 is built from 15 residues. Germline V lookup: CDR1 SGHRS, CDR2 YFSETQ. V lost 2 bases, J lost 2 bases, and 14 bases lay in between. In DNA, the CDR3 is TGCGCCAGCAGCTTTGGGTCGGGGTACACCTACGAGCAGTACTTC. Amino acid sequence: CASSFGSGYTYEQYF.

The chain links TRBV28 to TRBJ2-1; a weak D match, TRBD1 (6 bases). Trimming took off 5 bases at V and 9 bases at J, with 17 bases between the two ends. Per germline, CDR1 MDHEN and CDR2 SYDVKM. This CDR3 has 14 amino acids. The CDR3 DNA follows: TGTGCCAGCAGTCTGGGACAATTCCACGGTGAGCAGTTCTTC. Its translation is CASSLGQFHGEQFF. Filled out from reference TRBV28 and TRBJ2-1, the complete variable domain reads DVKVTQSSRYLVKRTGEKVFLECVQDMDHENMFWYRQDPGLGLRLIYFSYDVKMKEKGDIPEGYSVSREKKERFSLILESASTNQTSMYLCASSLGQFHGEQFFGPGTRLTVL.

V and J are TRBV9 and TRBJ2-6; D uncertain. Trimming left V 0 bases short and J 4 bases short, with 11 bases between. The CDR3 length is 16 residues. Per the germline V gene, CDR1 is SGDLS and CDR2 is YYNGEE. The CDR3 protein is CASSVEPGLGANVLTF. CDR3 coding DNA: TGTGCCAGCAGCGTAGAACCGGGTCTCGGGGCCAACGTCCTGACTTTC.

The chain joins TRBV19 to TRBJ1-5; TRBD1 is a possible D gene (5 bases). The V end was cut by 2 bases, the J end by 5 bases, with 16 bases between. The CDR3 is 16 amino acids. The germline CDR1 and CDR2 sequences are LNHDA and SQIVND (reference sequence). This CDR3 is CASSIWGPGGDQPQHF. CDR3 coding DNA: TGTGCCAGTAGTATATGGGGCCCCGGAGGGGATCAGCCCCAGCATTTT.

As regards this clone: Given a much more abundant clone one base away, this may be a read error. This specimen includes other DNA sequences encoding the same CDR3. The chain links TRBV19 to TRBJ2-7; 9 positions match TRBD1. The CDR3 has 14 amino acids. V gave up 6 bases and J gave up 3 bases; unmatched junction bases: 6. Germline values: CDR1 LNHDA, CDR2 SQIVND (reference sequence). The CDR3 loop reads CASSRGQGFYEQYF. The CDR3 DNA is TGTGCCAGTAGCCGGGGACAGGGTTTCTACGAGCAGTACTTC. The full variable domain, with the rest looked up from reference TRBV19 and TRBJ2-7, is DGGITQSPKYLFRKEGQNVTLSCEQNLNHDAMYWYRQDPGQGLRLIYYSQIVNDFQKGDIAEGYSVSREKKESFPLTVTSAQKNPTAFYLCASSRGQGFYEQYFGPGTRLTVT.

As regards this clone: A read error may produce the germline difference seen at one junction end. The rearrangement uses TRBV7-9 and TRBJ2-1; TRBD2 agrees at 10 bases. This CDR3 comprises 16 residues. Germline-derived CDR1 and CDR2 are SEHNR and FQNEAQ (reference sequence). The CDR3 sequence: CASSSFRASGSNEQFF. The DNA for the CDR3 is TGTGCTAGCAGCTCGTTTAGGGCTAGCGGGAGCAATGAGCAGTTCTTC.

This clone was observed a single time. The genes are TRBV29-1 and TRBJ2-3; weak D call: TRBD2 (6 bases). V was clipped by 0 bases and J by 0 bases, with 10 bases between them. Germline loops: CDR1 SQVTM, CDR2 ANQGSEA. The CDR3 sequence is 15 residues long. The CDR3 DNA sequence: TGCAGCGTTGAAGATCTGCGGGGAAGCACAGATACGCAGTATTTT. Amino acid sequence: CSVEDLRGSTDTQYF.

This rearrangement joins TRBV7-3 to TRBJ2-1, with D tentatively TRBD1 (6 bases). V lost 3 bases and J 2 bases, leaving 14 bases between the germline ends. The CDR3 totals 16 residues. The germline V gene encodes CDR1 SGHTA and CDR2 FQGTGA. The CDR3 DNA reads TGTGCCAGCAGCTTCTCCGGGACAAGGGCCTACAATGAGCAGTTCTTC. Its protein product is CASSFSGTRAYNEQFF. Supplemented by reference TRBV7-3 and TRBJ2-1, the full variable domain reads GAGVSQTPSNKVTEKGKYVELRCDPISGHTALYWYRQSLGQGPEFLIYFQGTGAADDSGLPNDRFFAVRPEGSVSTLKIQRTERGDSAVYLCASSFSGTRAYNEQFFGPGTRLTVL.

CDR3 DNA: TGTGCCAGCCAGTCGTCCCCAAGGGGGAGCACTGAAGCTTTCTTT. Encoded protein: CASQSSPRGSTEAFF. The chain is built from TRBV2 and TRBJ1-1, with a weak D call TRBD1 (6 bases). V lost 8 bases and J lost 4, with 20 bases in between. Germline CDR1 reads SNHLY; CDR2 reads FYNNEI. This CDR3 is built from 15 residues.

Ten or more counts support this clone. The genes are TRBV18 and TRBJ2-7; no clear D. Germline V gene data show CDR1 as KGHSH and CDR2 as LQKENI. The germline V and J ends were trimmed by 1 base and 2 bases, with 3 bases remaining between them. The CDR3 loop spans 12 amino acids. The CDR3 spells CASSPQAYEQYF. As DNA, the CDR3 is TGTGCCAGCTCACCACAGGCCTACGAGCAGTACTTC.

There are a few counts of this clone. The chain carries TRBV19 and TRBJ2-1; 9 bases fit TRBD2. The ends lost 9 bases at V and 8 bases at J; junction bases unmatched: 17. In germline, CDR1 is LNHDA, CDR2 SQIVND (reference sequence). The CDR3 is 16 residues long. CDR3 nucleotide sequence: TGTGCCAGCTCTCAACCAGGGACTAGCCCTCTAGATGAGCAGTTCTTC. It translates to CASSQPGTSPLDEQFF.

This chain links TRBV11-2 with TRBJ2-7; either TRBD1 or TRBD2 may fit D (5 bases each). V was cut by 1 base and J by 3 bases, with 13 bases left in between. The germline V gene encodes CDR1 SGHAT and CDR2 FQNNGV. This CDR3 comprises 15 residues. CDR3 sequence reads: CASSLVRGRHYEQYF. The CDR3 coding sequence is TGTGCCAGCAGCTTAGTTCGGGGCCGCCACTACGAGCAGTACTTC.